These 25 T cell receptor beta chains originate from one sample sequenced in a study of breast tumors, draining lymph nodes, adjacent tissues. TCRdb re-analysed the multiplex PCR reads in MiXCR, keeping a single row per CDR3 protein. The data contain about 130,000 distinct CDR3 sequences, about 20% of them singletons. Breast cancer patients provided tissue from their axillary draining lymph nodes. The material sequenced was axillary lymph node tissue. The receptors come from a female donor with breast cancer. Some clones in this sample may be carry-over from other donors' samples.

This clonotype was seen at least ten times. The chain links TRBV29-1 to TRBJ1-3; D not resolved. CDR1 SQVTM and CDR2 ANQGSEA come from the germline V gene. Trimming removed 5 bases from V and 0 bases from J, with 5 bases in between. CDR3 size: 12 residues. The CDR3: CSVLTSGNTIYF. Here the CDR3 DNA reads TGCAGCGTTCTTACCTCTGGAAACACCATATATTTT.

This clonotype occurred many times. The chain combines TRBV5-1 with TRBJ1-4, with D perhaps matching TRBD1 (5 bases). V was cut by 0 bases and J by 3 bases, with 12 bases left in between. The CDR3 contains 16 residues. CDR1 is SGHRS and CDR2 is YFSETQ in the germline V gene. CDR3 in DNA: TGCGCCAGCAGCTTGGGCAGGGTGACGGCTAATGAAAAACTGTTTTTT. Protein product: CASSLGRVTANEKLFF.

Concerning this clonotype itself: The junction differs from germline at one of its ends, possibly a read error. This sequence joins TRBV15 and TRBJ1-1, with D tentatively TRBD1 (6 bases). This CDR3 region has 19 residues. Looked up from germline, CDR1 is LNHNV and CDR2 is YYDKDF (reference sequence). The CDR3: CATSRDPAEGGIWNAEAFF. Written as DNA, the CDR3 is TGTGCCACCAGCAGAGACCCAGCAGAAGGGGGGATTTGGAACGCTGAAGCTTTCTTT. Drawing the rest from reference TRBV15 and TRBJ1-1, the complete variable domain is DAMVIQNPRYQVTQFGKPVTLSCSQTLNHNVMYWYQQKSSQAPKLLFHYYDKDFNNEADTPDNFQSRRPNTSFCFLDIRSPGLGDTAMYLCATSRDPAEGGIWNAEAFFGQGTRLTVV.

The chain carries TRBV24-1 and TRBJ1-1; D ambiguous. CDR1 and CDR2 (germline): KGHDR, SFDVKD. The V gene lost 5 bases and the J gene lost 1 base, with 7 bases spanning the gap. This CDR3 contains 13 residues. CDR3 nucleotide sequence: TGTGCCACCAGTGCCCCCCGGAACACTGAAGCTTTCTTT. Encoded protein: CATSAPRNTEAFF.

There are many counts of this clonotype. The chain links TRBV4-1 to TRBJ1-6; TRBD1 agrees at 9 bases. V gave up 4 bases and J gave up 12 bases; unmatched junction bases: 16. Germline V gene sequence: CDR1 MGHRA, CDR2 YSYEKL. This CDR3 contains 17 residues. The CDR3 DNA is TGCGCCAGCAGCCCCCAACAGGGGGCGCAGCCGTATTTACCCCTCCACTTT. This encodes CASSPQQGAQPYLPLHF.

This clonotype was found many times. The V and J genes are TRBV15 and TRBJ1-4; D call uncertain. The CDR3 contains 13 residues. Between the trimmed V and J ends, which lost 0 bases and 7 bases, there was a span of 6 bases. CDR1 LNHNV and CDR2 YYDKDF come from the germline V gene (reference sequence). CDR3 in DNA: TGTGCCACCAGCAGAGATCGGGGTGAAAAACTGTTTTTT. This encodes CATSRDRGEKLFF. Based on the CDR3 plus reference TRBV15 and TRBJ1-4, the full variable domain is DAMVIQNPRYQVTQFGKPVTLSCSQTLNHNVMYWYQQKSSQAPKLLFHYYDKDFNNEADTPDNFQSRRPNTSFCFLDIRSPGLGDTAMYLCATSRDRGEKLFFGSGTQLSVL.

The V gene is TRBV6-6, the J gene TRBJ1-5; D is perhaps TRBD1 (5 bases). With 2 bases removed from V and 2 bases from J, the gap between germline ends came to 7 bases. Germline V CDR1 and CDR2: MNHNY, SVGAGI (reference sequence). This CDR3 contains 14 residues. The CDR3 sequence is CASSYGAGNQPQHF. DNA of the CDR3: TGTGCCAGCAGTTACGGGGCAGGCAATCAGCCCCAGCATTTT.

This clonotype was detected ten times or more. This sequence joins TRBV20-1 and TRBJ2-7; 8 bases fit TRBD1. In germline, CDR1 is DFQATT, CDR2 SNEGSKA (reference sequence). There are 15 residues in the CDR3. With V trimmed by 3 bases and J by 3 bases, 10 bases remained unmatched. CDR3 loop: CSARNHRGVNYEQYF. The CDR3, as DNA: TGCAGTGCTAGGAACCACAGGGGGGTCAACTACGAGCAGTACTTC.

There are many counts of this clonotype. The gene calls are TRBV5-1 and TRBJ2-1; D may be TRBD2 (6 bases). Deletions cut 0 bases from V and 0 bases from J, with 13 bases between. This CDR3 contains 17 residues. Per germline, CDR1 SGHRS and CDR2 YFSETQ. CDR3 loop: CASSLDGGGSSYNEQFF. The CDR3 nucleotides read TGCGCCAGCAGCTTGGACGGGGGTGGGAGCTCCTACAATGAGCAGTTCTTC.

This clonotype was counted at least ten times. V gene TRBV20-1 combines with J gene TRBJ2-3; weak D call: TRBD2 (6 bases). The CDR3 contains 13 residues. Trimming took off 6 bases at V and 2 bases at J, with 12 bases between the two ends. Germline loops: CDR1 DFQATT, CDR2 SNEGSKA (reference sequence). Written as DNA, the CDR3 is TGCAGTGCCGGGGACTTCGACACAGATACGCAGTATTTT. It translates to CSAGDFDTDTQYF.

This clonotype was observed a few times. This rearrangement joins TRBV6-1 to TRBJ2-4, with 9 positions matching TRBD1. Germline lookup yields CDR1 MNHNS and CDR2 SASEGT. The CDR3 totals 15 residues. The ends lost 6 bases at V and 1 base at J; junction bases unmatched: 4. In DNA, the CDR3 is TGTGCCAGCAGCCGGGACAGGGTTGCCAAAAACATTCAGTACTTC. It yields the protein CASSRDRVAKNIQYF.

About this clonotype itself: This may come from a read error, since a much larger clone is one base off. The genes are TRBV6-4 and TRBJ2-5; tentative D call: TRBD2 (6 bases). The CDR3 covers 14 residues. Trimming took off 2 bases at V and 7 bases at J, with 14 bases between the two ends. CDR1 and CDR2 (germline): MRHNA, SNTAGT. The CDR3 region is CASSDRRGLSTQYF. Written as DNA, the CDR3 is TGTGCCAGCAGTGACAGGCGGGGATTATCGACCCAGTACTTC.

The chain carries TRBV6-5 and TRBJ2-7; 8 bases align to TRBD2. This CDR3 is 16 amino acids long. V was pared by 0 bases and J by 9 bases, with 13 bases of the junction left unmatched. CDR1 MNHEY and CDR2 SVGAGI come from the germline V gene. CDR3 nucleotides: TGTGCCAGCAGTTACTCGATGGCAAGCGGGAGAGGCGGGCAGTACTTC. Translation gives CASSYSMASGRGGQYF.

There are many counts of this clonotype. The chain recombines TRBV6-5 with TRBJ2-3; 9 positions agree with TRBD2. Unmatched junction bases numbered 6, after V lost 5 bases and J lost 0 bases. The length of the CDR3 is 16 residues. CDR1 and CDR2 from the germline V gene are MNHEY and SVGAGI. CDR3 sequence (DNA): TGTGCCAGCAGTCTCCTAGCGGGGTCTAGCACAGATACGCAGTATTTT. Translated: CASSLLAGSSTDTQYF.

The table lists this clonotype with many counts. The V gene is TRBV10-3, the J gene TRBJ1-4; D unclear. This CDR3 has 13 amino acids. Between the trimmed V and J ends, which lost 6 bases and 6 bases, there was a span of 11 bases. Germline CDR1 and CDR2: ENHRY and SYGVKD. CDR3 nucleotide sequence: TGTGCCATCAGGGGCTTTGAGGATGAAAAACTGTTTTTT. Protein sequence: CAIRGFEDEKLFF.

In this sample, this clonotype turned up many times. The CDR3 nucleotides read TGTGCCTGGAGTAGGCTGGAACAAGAGACCCAGTACTTC. Its translation is CAWSRLEQETQYF. This chain joins TRBV30 and TRBJ2-5, with D unclear. Germline assignment: CDR1 GTSNPN and CDR2 SVGIG (reference sequence). V dropped 2 bases and J dropped 2 bases, with 9 bases sitting between them. The CDR3 is 13 amino acids. The variable domain in full, with the rest retrieved from reference TRBV30 and TRBJ2-5, is SQTIHQWPATLVQPVGSPLSLECTVEGTSNPNLYWYRQAAGRGLQLLFYSVGIGQISSEVPQNLSASRPQDRQFILSSKKLLLSDSGFYLCAWSRLEQETQYFGPGTRLLVL.

This clonotype was observed many times. The gene calls are TRBV20-1 and TRBJ2-7, with TRBD2 identical over 10 bases. CDR1 is DFQATT and CDR2 is SNEGSKA in the germline V gene (reference sequence). The CDR3 contains 13 residues. The J segment lost 2 bases and the V segment lost 4 bases, leaving 2 bases of the junction unmatched. The CDR3 protein is CSAKLAGPYEQYF. CDR3 bases: TGCAGTGCTAAACTAGCGGGACCCTACGAGCAGTACTTC.

This clonotype appeared many times. The chain recombines TRBV7-9 with TRBJ2-7; D gene uncertain. The CDR3 is made up of 12 amino acids. Germline values: CDR1 SEHNR, CDR2 FQNEAQ (reference sequence). Trimming shortened V by 0 bases and J by 7 bases, and 7 bases separated the two germline ends. In DNA, the CDR3 is TGTGCCAGCAGCTTAGCTGGGCGAGAGCAGTACTTC. Translating it yields CASSLAGREQYF.

This clonotype was detected many times. The chain joins TRBV7-9 to TRBJ2-7; tentative D call: TRBD1 (6 bases). V was trimmed by 5 bases and J by 3 bases, leaving 17 bases between them. The CDR3 has 15 residues. Germline V gene lookup returns CDR1 SEHNR and CDR2 FQNEAQ (reference sequence). The CDR3 spells CASSHPGQGDYEQYF. The DNA for the CDR3 is TGTGCCAGCAGCCACCCGGGACAAGGGGACTACGAGCAGTACTTC.

Points on this clonotype: The junction departs from germline at one end; a sequencing error may be responsible. The chain has TRBV4-1 and TRBJ2-7; 7 nucleotides align to TRBD1. CDR1 and CDR2 from the germline V gene are MGHRA and YSYEKL. The CDR3 is 13 residues long. The CDR3 DNA is TGCGCCAGCAGCCCGGGACAGTCCTACGAGCAGCACTTC. Translating gives CASSPGQSYEQHF.

Ten or more counts support this clonotype. V and J are TRBV7-2 and TRBJ2-3; no firm D call. V was cut by 5 bases and J by 1 base, with 16 bases left in between. Germline-derived CDR1 and CDR2 are SGHTA and FQGNSA. This CDR3 region has 16 residues. CDR3 sequence: CASSPFAYGGTDTQYF. The CDR3 bases are TGTGCCAGCAGCCCCTTCGCATACGGAGGCACAGATACGCAGTATTTT.

To note about this clonotype: A single base separates this from a much larger clone, so it may be a read error. The chain employs TRBV15 and TRBJ1-2, with no clear D. Trimming cost V 0 bases and J 13 bases, with 12 bases left between them. The CDR3 has 12 amino acids. Per germline, CDR1 LNHNV and CDR2 YYDKDF (reference sequence). CDR3 in amino acids: CATSRDQQPCTF. The DNA of the CDR3 is TGTGCCACCAGCAGAGATCAACAGCCCTGCACCTTC.

This clonotype was found many times. The CDR3, as DNA: TGTGCCAGCAGCCATGACTACCTTCAGCCTACGGGCAGGCGGGAGACCCAGTACTTC. This encodes CASSHDYLQPTGRRETQYF. The chain links TRBV3-1 to TRBJ2-5; tentatively, D is TRBD2 (5 bases). CDR1 is LGHDT and CDR2 is YNNKEL in the germline V gene (reference sequence). V shed 3 bases and J shed 5 bases, with 28 bases lying between them. This CDR3 has 19 residues.

This clonotype was observed at least ten times. V and J are TRBV29-1 and TRBJ2-3; 8 bases fit TRBD1. Trimming cost V 3 bases and J 0 bases; bases outside gene matches: 14. CDR1 is SQVTM and CDR2 is ANQGSEA in the germline V gene. CDR3 length: 18 residues. CDR3 nucleotides: TGCAGCGTTGAGAGACAGGGGACCCGGGGGATGAGCACAGATACGCAGTATTTT. As protein: CSVERQGTRGMSTDTQYF.

This clonotype was picked up a small number of times. J is TRBJ2-3 and V is TRBV3-1, with 8 bases matching TRBD2. The germline CDR1 and CDR2 sequences are LGHDT and YNNKEL (reference sequence). The CDR3 has 16 residues. Germline trimming cut 0 bases from V and 5 bases from J; bases unmatched to any gene: 7. The CDR3 reads CASSQELAGGGDTQYF. The CDR3 nucleotides read TGTGCCAGCAGCCAAGAACTCGCGGGAGGTGGAGATACGCAGTATTTT.